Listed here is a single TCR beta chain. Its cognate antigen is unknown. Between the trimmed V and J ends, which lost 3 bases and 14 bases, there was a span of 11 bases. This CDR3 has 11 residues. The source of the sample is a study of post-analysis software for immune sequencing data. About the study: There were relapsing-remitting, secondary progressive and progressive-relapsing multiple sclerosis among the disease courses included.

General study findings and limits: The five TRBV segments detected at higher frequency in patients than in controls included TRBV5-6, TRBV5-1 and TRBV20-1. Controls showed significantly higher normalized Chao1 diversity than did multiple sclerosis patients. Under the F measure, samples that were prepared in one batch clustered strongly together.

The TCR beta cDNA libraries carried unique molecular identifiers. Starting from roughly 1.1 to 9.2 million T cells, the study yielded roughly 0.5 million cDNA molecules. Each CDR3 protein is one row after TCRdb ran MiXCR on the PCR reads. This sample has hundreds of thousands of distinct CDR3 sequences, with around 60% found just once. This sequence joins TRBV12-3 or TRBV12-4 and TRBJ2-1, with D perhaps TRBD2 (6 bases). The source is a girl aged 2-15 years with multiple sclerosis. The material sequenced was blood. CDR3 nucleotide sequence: TGTGCCAGCAGTTTCGGGGGTACGAAGTTCTTC. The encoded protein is CASSFGGTKFF.